The 17 T cell receptor beta chains below all came from one sample that was sequenced in a study of early T cells in non-severe SARS-CoV-2 infection. TCRdb reanalysed the 5' RACE reads using MiXCR and keeps one entry per CDR3 protein. The table has some 98,000 distinct CDR3 sequences, approximately 10% seen once; the top ten hold 5.1%. What was sequenced was whole blood. Receptors originate from an adult who was a healthcare worker with PCR-confirmed SARS-CoV-2 infection or an uninfected control (not recorded which).

The V call is TRBV20-1, the J call TRBJ2-7; weak D call: TRBD1 (6 bases). The V gene's germline CDR1 is DFQATT and CDR2 SNEGSKA (reference sequence). The CDR3 runs 13 residues. V was cut by 8 bases and J by 3 bases, with 17 bases left in between. The CDR3 is CSRGARDNYEQYF. Here the CDR3 DNA reads TGCAGTCGGGGAGCTCGGGACAACTACGAGCAGTACTTC.

This clonotype has more than one count but fewer than ten. CDR3 DNA sequence: TGTGCCAGCATCCAAGCGGGAGGGCCTCCCCACGAGCAGTACTTC. It is translated as CASIQAGGPPHEQYF. V is TRBV7-9 and J is TRBJ2-7; the match to TRBD2 covers 10 bases. This CDR3 region has 15 residues. V shed 7 bases and J 5 bases; nucleotides not matched to a gene: 11. Germline V gene data show CDR1 as SEHNR and CDR2 as FQNEAQ (reference sequence). Full variable domain (remainder filled in from reference TRBV7-9 and TRBJ2-7): DTGVSQNPRHKITKRGQNVTFRCDPISEHNRLYWYRQTLGQGPEFLTYFQNEAQLEKSRLLSDRFSAERPKGSFSTLEIQRTEQGDSAMYLCASIQAGGPPHEQYFGPGTRLTVT.

This chain joins TRBV28 and TRBJ2-7, with 8 bases that match TRBD1. This CDR3 has 16 amino acids. Germline assignment: CDR1 MDHEN and CDR2 SYDVKM. The ends lost 6 bases at V and 3 bases at J; junction bases unmatched: 13. The CDR3 coding sequence is TGTGCCAGCAGCCTCAACCGACTTGGACAGGGCTACGAGCAGTACTTC. It is translated as CASSLNRLGQGYEQYF. The full variable domain, completed using reference TRBV28 and TRBJ2-7, is DVKVTQSSRYLVKRTGEKVFLECVQDMDHENMFWYRQDPGLGLRLIYFSYDVKMKEKGDIPEGYSVSREKKERFSLILESASTNQTSMYLCASSLNRLGQGYEQYFGPGTRLTVT.

The gene calls are TRBV3-1 and TRBJ1-1; no clear D gene. Trimming took 2 bases from V and 1 from J, leaving 5 bases between them. Germline values: CDR1 LGHDT, CDR2 YNNKEL (reference sequence). This CDR3 comprises 13 residues. The CDR3 sequence is CASSQRTNTEAFF. The CDR3 DNA is TGTGCCAGCAGCCAACGGACGAACACTGAAGCTTTCTTT.

V and J are TRBV6-6 and TRBJ2-3; no definite D call. The V gene's germline CDR1 is MNHNY and CDR2 SVGAGI (reference sequence). The CDR3 spans 14 residues. Trimming took off 0 bases at V and 6 bases at J, with 10 bases between the two ends. Here the CDR3 DNA reads TGTGCCAGCAGTTACTCCCAGGTAGCTGATACGCAGTATTTT. Encoded protein: CASSYSQVADTQYF.

This clonotype was observed at least ten times. Relative to the germline gene, one junction end is altered; a read error may explain this. The gene calls are TRBV5-1 and TRBJ2-1, with TRBD2 matching over 15 bases. The CDR3 consists of 19 residues. Germline CDR1 and CDR2: SGHRS and YFSETQ. In nucleotides, the CDR3 is TGCGCCAGCAGCTCTCCGGGACTAGCGGGGGGACCGTCCTCCAATGAGCAGTTCTTC. Translation gives CASSSPGLAGGPSSNEQFF.

This clonotype was seen many times. The DNA of the CDR3 is TGTGCCAGCAGCCAACAACTAAGGGGGAACACTGAAGCTTTCTTT. Encoded protein: CASSQQLRGNTEAFF. V usage is TRBV14 and J usage is TRBJ1-1; a weak D match, TRBD1 (5 bases). The CDR3 length is 15 residues. Per germline, CDR1 SGHDN and CDR2 FVKESK. Trimming removed 2 bases from V and 1 base from J, with 11 bases in between.

The table lists this clonotype with a few counts. The chain carries TRBV28 and TRBJ1-1; tentative D call: TRBD1 (6 bases). The CDR3 loop spans 13 amino acids. Trimming took 5 bases from V and 6 from J, leaving 13 bases between them. CDR1 MDHEN and CDR2 SYDVKM come from the germline V gene. The CDR3 coding sequence is TGTGCCAGCAGTGACACAGGGAAGGCTGAAGCTTTCTTT. It is translated as CASSDTGKAEAFF. Full variable domain (rest looked up from reference TRBV28 and TRBJ1-1): DVKVTQSSRYLVKRTGEKVFLECVQDMDHENMFWYRQDPGLGLRLIYFSYDVKMKEKGDIPEGYSVSREKKERFSLILESASTNQTSMYLCASSDTGKAEAFFGQGTRLTVV.

This clonotype came up many times. V gene TRBV11-3 combines with J gene TRBJ2-1, with D perhaps being TRBD1 or TRBD2 (5 bases each). The germline CDR1 and CDR2 sequences are SGHNT and YENEEA. Trimming removed 5 bases from V and 8 bases from J, with 16 bases in between. The CDR3 length is 14 residues. The CDR3 DNA sequence: TGTGCCAGCAGCCACGTAGGGGAGCATGATGAGCAGTTCTTC. Its protein is CASSHVGEHDEQFF.

This chain joins TRBV29-1 and TRBJ2-7; D might be TRBD1 (5 bases). There are 14 residues in the CDR3. Trimming removed 5 bases from V and 0 bases from J, with 14 bases in between. The germline CDR1 and CDR2 sequences are SQVTM and ANQGSEA. The CDR3, as DNA: TGCAGCGTTCGGGCAGGGATGCTCTCCTACGAGCAGTACTTC. Translating gives CSVRAGMLSYEQYF.

This clonotype was seen more than once but under ten times. The chain employs TRBV20-1 and TRBJ2-1; 9 nucleotides agree with TRBD2. Germline V CDR1 and CDR2: DFQATT, SNEGSKA (reference sequence). The CDR3 runs to 14 residues. After removal of 3 bases from V and 3 bases from J, the junction contained 3 bases not matched to a gene. CDR3: CSASASGDYNEQFF. CDR3 bases: TGCAGTGCTAGTGCTAGCGGGGACTACAATGAGCAGTTCTTC.

The J gene is TRBJ2-1, the V gene TRBV7-9; TRBD2 aligns across 10 bases. Germline V gene sequence: CDR1 SEHNR, CDR2 FQNEAQ (reference sequence). The J segment lost 8 bases and the V segment lost 5 bases, leaving 9 bases of the junction unmatched. The CDR3 contains 15 residues. CDR3 DNA sequence: TGTGCCAGCAGCCCCACCGGGACTAGCGTCGATGAGCAGTTCTTC. Its protein product is CASSPTGTSVDEQFF.

This clonotype was seen at least ten times. V gene TRBV5-1 combines with J gene TRBJ1-2, with D possibly matching TRBD1 (5 bases). The CDR3 contains 15 residues. The V and J ends lost 5 bases and 4 bases respectively, with 18 bases between them. In germline, CDR1 is SGHRS, CDR2 YFSETQ. The CDR3 nucleotides are TGCGCCAGCAGTCCGGACCGCGTACAGGTCTATGGCTACACCTTC. This gives the protein CASSPDRVQVYGYTF.

This clonotype was detected ten times or more. This rearrangement joins TRBV7-2 to TRBJ1-2; no firm D call. The V gene's germline CDR1 is SGHTA and CDR2 FQGNSA. V was trimmed by 3 bases and J by 8 bases, leaving 13 bases between them. There are 13 residues in the CDR3. CDR3 in amino acids: CASSLPNSNGYTF. CDR3 sequence (DNA): TGTGCCAGCAGCTTGCCGAACTCCAACGGCTACACCTTC.

At least ten counts were recorded for this clonotype. This chain connects TRBV30 to TRBJ2-6, with 8 bases matching TRBD1. V was pared by 3 bases and J by 0 bases, with 4 bases of the junction left unmatched. The CDR3 contains 16 residues. In germline, CDR1 is GTSNPN, CDR2 SVGIG (reference sequence). DNA for the CDR3: TGTGCCTGGAGCAGGACAGGGACCTCTGGGGCCAACGTCCTGACTTTC. Translating gives CAWSRTGTSGANVLTF.

V and J are TRBV5-1 and TRBJ2-7, with TRBD1 matching over 8 bases. CDR3 length: 15 residues. Germline V CDR1 and CDR2: SGHRS, YFSETQ. V shed 3 bases and J 2 bases; nucleotides not matched to a gene: 7. The CDR3 region is CASSWTTGATYEQYF. In DNA form, the CDR3 reads TGCGCCAGCAGCTGGACGACAGGGGCGACCTACGAGCAGTACTTC.

This clonotype was seen more than once but under ten times. The chain joins TRBV6-4 to TRBJ2-1, with 7 positions matching TRBD2. The CDR3 runs to 15 residues. Trimming at V came to 6 bases and at J to 2 bases, leaving 7 bases not matched to a gene. CDR1 MRHNA and CDR2 SNTAGT come from the germline V gene. CDR3 amino acids: CASSRDYKAYNEQFF. CDR3 DNA: TGTGCCAGCAGCCGGGACTATAAAGCCTACAATGAGCAGTTCTTC.